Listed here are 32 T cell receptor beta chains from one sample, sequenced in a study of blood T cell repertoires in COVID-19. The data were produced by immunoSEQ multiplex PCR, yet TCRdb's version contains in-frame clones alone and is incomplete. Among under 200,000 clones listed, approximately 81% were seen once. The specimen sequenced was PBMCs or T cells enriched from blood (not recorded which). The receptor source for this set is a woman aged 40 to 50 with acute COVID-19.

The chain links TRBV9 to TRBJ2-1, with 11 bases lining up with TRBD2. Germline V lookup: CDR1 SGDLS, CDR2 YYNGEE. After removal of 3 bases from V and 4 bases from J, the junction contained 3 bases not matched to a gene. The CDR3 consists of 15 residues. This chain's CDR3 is CASSATSGSYNEQFF. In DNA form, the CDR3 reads TGTGCCAGCAGCGCAACTAGCGGGAGTTACAATGAGCAGTTCTTC.

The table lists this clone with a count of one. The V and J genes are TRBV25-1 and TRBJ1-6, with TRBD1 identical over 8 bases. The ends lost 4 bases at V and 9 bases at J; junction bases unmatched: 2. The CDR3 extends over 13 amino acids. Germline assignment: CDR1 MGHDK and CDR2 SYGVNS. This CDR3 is CASSVQGGSPLHF. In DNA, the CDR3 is TGTGCCAGCAGTGTACAGGGGGGTTCACCCCTCCACTTT.

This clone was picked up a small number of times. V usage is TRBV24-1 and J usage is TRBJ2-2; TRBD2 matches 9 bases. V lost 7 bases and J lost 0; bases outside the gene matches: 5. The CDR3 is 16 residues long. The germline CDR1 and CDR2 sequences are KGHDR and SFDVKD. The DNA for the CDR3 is TGTGCCACCAGGGCGGGGGGGGCGACGAACACCGGGGAGCTGTTTTTT. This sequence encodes CATRAGGATNTGELFF.

Here the CDR3 DNA reads TGTGCCAGCAGTTCCCCAGCTAGCCCACTCTCCTACGAGCAGTACTTC. This codes for CASSSPASPLSYEQYF. The chain has TRBV28 and TRBJ2-7; tentatively, D is TRBD2 (5 bases). Between the trimmed V and J ends, which lost 4 bases and 0 bases, there was a span of 16 bases. The CDR3 is 16 amino acids. The germline V gene encodes CDR1 MDHEN and CDR2 SYDVKM.

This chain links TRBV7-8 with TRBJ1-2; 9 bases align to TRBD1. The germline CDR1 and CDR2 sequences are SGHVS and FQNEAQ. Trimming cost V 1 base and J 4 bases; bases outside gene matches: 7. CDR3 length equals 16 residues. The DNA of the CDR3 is TGTGCCAGCAGCTTAGTGGAAGGGACAGGGTTCTATGGCTACACCTTC. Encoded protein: CASSLVEGTGFYGYTF.

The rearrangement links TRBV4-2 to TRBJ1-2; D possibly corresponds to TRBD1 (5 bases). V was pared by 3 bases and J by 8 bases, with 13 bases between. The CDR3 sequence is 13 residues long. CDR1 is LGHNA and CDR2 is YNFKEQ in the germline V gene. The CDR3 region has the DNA TGTGCCAGCAGCCAGAAAGGGGTATGGGGCTACACCTTC. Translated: CASSQKGVWGYTF.

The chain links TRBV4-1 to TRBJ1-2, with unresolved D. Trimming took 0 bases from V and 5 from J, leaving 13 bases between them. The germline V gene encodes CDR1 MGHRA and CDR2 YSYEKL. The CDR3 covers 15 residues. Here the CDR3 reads CASSQDSPGAYGYTF. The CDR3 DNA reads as TGCGCCAGCAGCCAAGACTCGCCAGGCGCGTATGGCTACACCTTC.

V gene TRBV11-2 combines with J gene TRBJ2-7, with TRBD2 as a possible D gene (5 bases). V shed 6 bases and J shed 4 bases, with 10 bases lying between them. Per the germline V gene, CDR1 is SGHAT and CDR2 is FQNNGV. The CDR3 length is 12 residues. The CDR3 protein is CASRYGIYEQYF. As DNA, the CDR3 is TGTGCCAGCAGGTACGGGATTTACGAGCAGTACTTC.

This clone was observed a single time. CDR3 in amino acids: CASSRPSGRAVDTGELFF. The CDR3 nucleotides are TGTGCCAGCAGTCGGCCTAGCGGGAGGGCCGTGGACACCGGGGAGCTGTTTTTT. The gene calls are TRBV25-1 and TRBJ2-2; 12 positions match TRBD2. The CDR3 has 18 residues. CDR1 and CDR2 (germline): MGHDK, SYGVNS. V lost 5 bases and J lost 3; bases outside the gene matches: 10.

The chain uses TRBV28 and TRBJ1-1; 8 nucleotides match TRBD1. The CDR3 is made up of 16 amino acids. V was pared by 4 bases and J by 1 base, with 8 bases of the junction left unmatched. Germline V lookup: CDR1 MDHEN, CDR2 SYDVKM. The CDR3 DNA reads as TGTGCCAGCAGTTCGCCTGGTACAGGGGGGAACACTGAAGCTTTCTTT. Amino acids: CASSSPGTGGNTEAFF.

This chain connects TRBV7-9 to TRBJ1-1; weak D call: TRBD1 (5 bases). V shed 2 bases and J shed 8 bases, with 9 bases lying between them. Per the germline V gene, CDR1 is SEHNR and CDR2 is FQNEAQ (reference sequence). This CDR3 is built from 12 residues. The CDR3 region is CASSLRWGEAFF. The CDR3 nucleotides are TGTGCCAGCAGCTTACGGTGGGGCGAAGCTTTCTTT.

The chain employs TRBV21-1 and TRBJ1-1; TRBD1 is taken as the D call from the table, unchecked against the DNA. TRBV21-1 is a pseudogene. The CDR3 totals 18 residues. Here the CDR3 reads CASSIFWSGERDDTEAFF. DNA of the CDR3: TGTGCCAGCAGCATCTTCTGGTCAGGGGAAAGGGATGACACTGAAGCTTTCTTT.

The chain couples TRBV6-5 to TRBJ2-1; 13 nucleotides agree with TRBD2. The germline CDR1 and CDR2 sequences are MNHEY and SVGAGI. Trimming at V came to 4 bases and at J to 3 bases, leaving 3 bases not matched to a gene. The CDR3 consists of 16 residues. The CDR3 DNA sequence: TGTGCCAGCAGTTCGACTAGCGGGAGGTTCTACAATGAGCAGTTCTTC. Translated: CASSSTSGRFYNEQFF.

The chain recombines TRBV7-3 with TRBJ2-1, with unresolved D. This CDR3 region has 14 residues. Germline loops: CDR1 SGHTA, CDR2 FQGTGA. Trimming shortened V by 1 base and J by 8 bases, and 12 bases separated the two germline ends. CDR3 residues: CASSLIASSDEQFF. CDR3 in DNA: TGTGCCAGCAGCTTAATCGCTAGTTCGGATGAGCAGTTCTTC.

The CDR3 DNA is TGTGCCAGCAGTGACAGGTTTCAGCCCCAGCATTTT. Amino acid sequence: CASSDRFQPQHF. This chain connects TRBV12-3 or TRBV12-4 to TRBJ1-5, with D possibly TRBD1 on 6 matching bases. The CDR3 runs to 12 residues. V lost 5 bases and J 6 bases, leaving 8 bases between the germline ends.

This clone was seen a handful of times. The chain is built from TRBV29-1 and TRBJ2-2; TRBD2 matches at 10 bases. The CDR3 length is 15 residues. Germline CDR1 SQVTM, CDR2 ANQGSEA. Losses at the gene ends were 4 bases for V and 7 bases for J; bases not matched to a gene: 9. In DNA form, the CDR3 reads TGCAGCGTTGCAAGGCTAGCGGGAGACCACGGGGAGCTGTTTTTT. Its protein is CSVARLAGDHGELFF.

The CDR3 nucleotides are TGTGCCACCAGTGATACCTCCGGGACAGGGACCGGGGAGCTGTTTTTT. It is translated as CATSDTSGTGTGELFF. This chain joins TRBV24-1 and TRBJ2-2, with TRBD1 matching over 9 bases. V was pared by 3 bases and J by 5 bases, with 6 bases of the junction left unmatched. This CDR3 has 16 residues. Germline V gene data show CDR1 as KGHDR and CDR2 as SFDVKD.

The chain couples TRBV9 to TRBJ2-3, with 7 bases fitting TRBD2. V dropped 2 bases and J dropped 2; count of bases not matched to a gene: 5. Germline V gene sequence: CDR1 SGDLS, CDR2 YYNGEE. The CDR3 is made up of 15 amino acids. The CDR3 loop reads CASSVAGAVTDTQYF. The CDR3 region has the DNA TGTGCCAGCAGCGTCGCGGGAGCGGTCACAGATACGCAGTATTTT.

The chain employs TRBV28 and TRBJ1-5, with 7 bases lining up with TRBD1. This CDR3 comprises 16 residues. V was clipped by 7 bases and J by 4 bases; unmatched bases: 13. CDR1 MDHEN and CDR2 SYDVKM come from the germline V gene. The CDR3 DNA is TGTGCCAGCATCTTGAGGGGGCAAGGGCTTAATCAGCCCCAGCATTTT. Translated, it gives CASILRGQGLNQPQHF.

CDR3 amino acids: CASSLEPANYGYTF. The CDR3 nucleotides read TGCGCCAGCAGCTTGGAACCAGCTAACTATGGCTACACCTTC. The chain combines TRBV5-1 with TRBJ1-2; no clear D. The CDR3 is made up of 14 amino acids. Looked up from germline, CDR1 is SGHRS and CDR2 is YFSETQ. The V gene lost 0 bases and the J gene lost 0 bases, with 6 bases spanning the gap.

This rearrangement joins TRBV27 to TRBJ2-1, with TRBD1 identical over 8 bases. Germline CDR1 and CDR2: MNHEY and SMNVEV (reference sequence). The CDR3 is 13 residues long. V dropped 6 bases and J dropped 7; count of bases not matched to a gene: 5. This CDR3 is CASRTTGVNEQFF. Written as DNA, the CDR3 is TGTGCCAGCAGAACGACAGGGGTAAATGAGCAGTTCTTC.

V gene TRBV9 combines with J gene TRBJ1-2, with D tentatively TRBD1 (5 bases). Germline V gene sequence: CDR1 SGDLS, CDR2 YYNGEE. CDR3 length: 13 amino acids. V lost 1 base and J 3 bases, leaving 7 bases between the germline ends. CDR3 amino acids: CASSVTGDYGYTF. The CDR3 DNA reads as TGTGCCAGCAGCGTAACGGGGGACTATGGCTACACCTTC.

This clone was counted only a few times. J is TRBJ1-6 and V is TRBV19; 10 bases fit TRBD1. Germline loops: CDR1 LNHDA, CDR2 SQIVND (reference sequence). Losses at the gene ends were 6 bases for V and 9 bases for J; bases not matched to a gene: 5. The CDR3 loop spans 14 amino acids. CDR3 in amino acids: CASRTGTGVSPLHF. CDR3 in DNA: TGTGCCAGTAGAACCGGGACAGGGGTTTCACCCCTCCACTTT.

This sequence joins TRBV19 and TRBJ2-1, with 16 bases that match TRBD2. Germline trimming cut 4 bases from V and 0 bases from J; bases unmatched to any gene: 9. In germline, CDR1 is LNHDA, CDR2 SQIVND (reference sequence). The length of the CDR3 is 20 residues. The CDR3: CASSTMGLAGGPSSYNEQFF. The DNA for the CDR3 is TGTGCCAGTAGTACCATGGGACTAGCGGGAGGGCCGAGCTCCTACAATGAGCAGTTCTTC.

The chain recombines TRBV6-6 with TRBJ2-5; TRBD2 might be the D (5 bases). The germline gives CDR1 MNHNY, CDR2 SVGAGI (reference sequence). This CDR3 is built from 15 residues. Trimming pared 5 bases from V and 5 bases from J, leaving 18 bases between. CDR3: CASSRRLMPGETQYF. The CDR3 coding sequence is TGTGCCAGCAGTCGACGACTCATGCCGGGGGAGACCCAGTACTTC.

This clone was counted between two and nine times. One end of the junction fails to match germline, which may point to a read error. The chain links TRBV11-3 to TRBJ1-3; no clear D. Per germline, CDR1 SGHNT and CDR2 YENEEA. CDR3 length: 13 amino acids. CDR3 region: CASSSSTGDTIYF. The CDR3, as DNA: TGTGCCAGCAGCTCGAGCACTGGAGACACCATATATTTT.

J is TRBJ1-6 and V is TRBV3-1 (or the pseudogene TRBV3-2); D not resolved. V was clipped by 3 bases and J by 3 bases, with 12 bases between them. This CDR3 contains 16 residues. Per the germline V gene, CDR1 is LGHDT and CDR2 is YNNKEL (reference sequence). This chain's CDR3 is CASSQGGNNYNSPLHF. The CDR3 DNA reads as TGTGCCAGCAGCCAGGGAGGAAATAACTATAATTCACCCCTCCACTTT.

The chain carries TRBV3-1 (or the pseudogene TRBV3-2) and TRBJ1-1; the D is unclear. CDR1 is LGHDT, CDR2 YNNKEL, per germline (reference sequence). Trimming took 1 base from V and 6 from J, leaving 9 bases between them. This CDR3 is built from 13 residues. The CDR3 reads CASSQVEGAEAFF. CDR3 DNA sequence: TGTGCCAGCAGCCAAGTGGAGGGCGCTGAAGCTTTCTTT.

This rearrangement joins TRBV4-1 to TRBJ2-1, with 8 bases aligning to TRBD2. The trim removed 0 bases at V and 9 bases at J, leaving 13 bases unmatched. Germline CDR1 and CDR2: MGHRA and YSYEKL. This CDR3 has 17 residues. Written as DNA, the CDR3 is TGCGCCAGCAGCCAAGATGGGGCCAGCGGGAGTGGAAGTGAGCAGTTCTTC. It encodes CASSQDGASGSGSEQFF.

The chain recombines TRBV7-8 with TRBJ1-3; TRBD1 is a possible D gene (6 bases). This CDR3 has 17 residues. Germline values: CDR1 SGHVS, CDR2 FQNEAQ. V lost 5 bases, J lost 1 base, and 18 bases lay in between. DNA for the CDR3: TGTGCCAGCAGCCCTCCCTGGGGGCAGACTTCTGGAAACACCATATATTTT. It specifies CASSPPWGQTSGNTIYF.

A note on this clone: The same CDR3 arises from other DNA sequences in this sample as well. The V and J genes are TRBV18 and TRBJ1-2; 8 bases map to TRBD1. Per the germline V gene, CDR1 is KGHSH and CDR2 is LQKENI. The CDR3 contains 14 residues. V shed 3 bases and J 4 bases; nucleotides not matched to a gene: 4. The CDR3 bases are TGTGCCAGCTCACCGCCTGACAGGGGCTATGGCTACACCTTC. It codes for CASSPPDRGYGYTF.

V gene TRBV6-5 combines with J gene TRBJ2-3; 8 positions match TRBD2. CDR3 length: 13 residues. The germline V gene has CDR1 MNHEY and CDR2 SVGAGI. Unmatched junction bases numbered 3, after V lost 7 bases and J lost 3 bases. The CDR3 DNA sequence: TGTGCCAGCACCAGCGGGAGTACAGATACGCAGTATTTT. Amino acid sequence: CASTSGSTDTQYF.